Described below is a single TCR beta chain sequence and its context. Antigen: not known. These data come from a study of CD8+ T cells in alopecia areata. Study-wide points: On tofacitinib, scalp and blood still held many of the expanded lesional clones.

Treatment given: oral pan-JAK inhibitor, 5-10 mg twice daily. The sequencing template was cDNA reverse transcribed from extracted RNA. This table comes from immunoSEQ multiplex PCR, and its TCRdb copy is limited to in-frame clones, with some not included. This table holds around 140,000 clones, more than 85% found once. This receptor was taken from a human donor with alopecia areata. Sample: CD8+ T cells sorted from blood, taken at week 4, from a patient treated with tofacitinib.

The CDR3 reads CASSSGQGPNTGELFF. CDR3 nucleotide sequence: TGTGCCAGCAGCTCGGGACAGGGGCCGAACACCGGGGAGCTGTTTTTT. This chain uses TRBV7-9 with TRBJ2-2; TRBD1 agrees at 10 bases. Trimming removed 4 bases from V and 0 bases from J; junction bases left unmatched: 2. The CDR3 extends over 16 amino acids. Germline V CDR1 and CDR2: SEHNR, FQNEAQ (reference sequence).